This record covers a single T cell receptor beta chain. The data stem from a study of chemoradiotherapy in HPV16-positive cancers. Produced via immunoSEQ multiplex PCR; TCRdb's table is partial and in-frame only. Altogether 1,500 to 2,000 clones are present, roughly 80% being singletons, with the ten largest covering roughly an eighth. V shed 4 bases and J shed 8 bases, with 14 bases lying between them. This CDR3 spans 14 amino acids. The germline V gene encodes CDR1 KGHSY and CDR2 FQNENV. The material was tumor tissue, obtained from a patient who underwent chemoradiotherapy. The V gene is TRBV16, the J gene TRBJ2-2, with D maybe TRBD1 (6 bases). The receptor comes from a human donor with HPV-associated anogenital cancer. The CDR3, as DNA: TGTGCCAGCAGCCTCTCGACAGGAAGTGGGGAGCTGTTTTTT. This codes for CASSLSTGSGELFF.